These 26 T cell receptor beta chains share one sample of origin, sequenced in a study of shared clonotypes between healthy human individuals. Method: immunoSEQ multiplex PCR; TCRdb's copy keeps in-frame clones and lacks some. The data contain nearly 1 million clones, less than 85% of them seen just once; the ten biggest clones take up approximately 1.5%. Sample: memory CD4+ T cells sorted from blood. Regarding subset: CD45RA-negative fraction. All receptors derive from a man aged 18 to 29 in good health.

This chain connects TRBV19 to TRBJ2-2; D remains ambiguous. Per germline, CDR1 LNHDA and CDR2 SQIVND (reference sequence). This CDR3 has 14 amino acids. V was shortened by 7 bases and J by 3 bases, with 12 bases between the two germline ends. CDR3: CASTPPVDTGELFF. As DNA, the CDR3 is TGTGCCAGTACCCCCCCTGTCGACACCGGGGAGCTGTTTTTT.

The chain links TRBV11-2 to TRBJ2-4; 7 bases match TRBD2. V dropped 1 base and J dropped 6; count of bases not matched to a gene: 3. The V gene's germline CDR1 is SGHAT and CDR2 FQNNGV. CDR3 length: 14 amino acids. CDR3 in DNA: TGTGCCAGCAGCTTAGTAGCGGGTAGAAACATTCAGTACTTC. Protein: CASSLVAGRNIQYF. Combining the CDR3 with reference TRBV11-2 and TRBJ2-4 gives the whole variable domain EAGVAQSPRYKIIEKRQSVAFWCNPISGHATLYWYQQILGQGPKLLIQFQNNGVVDDSQLPKDRFSAERLKGVDSTLKIQPAKLEDSAVYLCASSLVAGRNIQYFGAGTRLSVL.

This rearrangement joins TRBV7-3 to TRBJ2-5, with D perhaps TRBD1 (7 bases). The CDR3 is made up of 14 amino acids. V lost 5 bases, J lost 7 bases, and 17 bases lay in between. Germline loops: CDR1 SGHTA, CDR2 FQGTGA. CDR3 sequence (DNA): TGTGCCAGCAGCCCGGGGCCCCAGGGGGGGACCCAGTACTTC. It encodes CASSPGPQGGTQYF.

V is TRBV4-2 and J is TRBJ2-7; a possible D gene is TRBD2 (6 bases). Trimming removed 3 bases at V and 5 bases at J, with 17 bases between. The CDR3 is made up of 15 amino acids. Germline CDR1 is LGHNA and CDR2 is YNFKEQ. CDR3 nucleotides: TGTGCCAGCAGCCAGACGCTCTTGGGGGGTGACGAGCAGTACTTC. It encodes CASSQTLLGGDEQYF.

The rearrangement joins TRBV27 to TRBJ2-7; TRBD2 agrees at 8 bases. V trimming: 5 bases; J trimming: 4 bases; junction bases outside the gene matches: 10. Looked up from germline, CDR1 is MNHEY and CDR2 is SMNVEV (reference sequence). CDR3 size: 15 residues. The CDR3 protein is CASSPRAGVPYEQYF. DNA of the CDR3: TGTGCCAGCAGTCCCAGAGCGGGGGTACCTTACGAGCAGTACTTC.

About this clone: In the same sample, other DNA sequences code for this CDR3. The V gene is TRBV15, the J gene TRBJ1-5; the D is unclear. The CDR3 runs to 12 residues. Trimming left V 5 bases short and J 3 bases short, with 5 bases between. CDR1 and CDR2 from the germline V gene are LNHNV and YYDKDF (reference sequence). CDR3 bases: TGTGCCACCAGCCGGGACAATCAGCCCCAGCATTTT. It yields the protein CATSRDNQPQHF.

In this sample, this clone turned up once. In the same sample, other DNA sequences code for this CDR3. CDR3 region: CASSLASQETQYF. For the CDR3, the DNA is TGTGCCAGCAGCTTGGCGTCCCAAGAGACCCAGTACTTC. The rearrangement links TRBV5-4 to TRBJ2-5, with unresolved D. The length of the CDR3 is 13 residues. Germline loops: CDR1 SGHNT, CDR2 YYREEE (reference sequence). The V end lost 0 bases, the J end lost 1 base, and 4 bases lay between the germline ends.

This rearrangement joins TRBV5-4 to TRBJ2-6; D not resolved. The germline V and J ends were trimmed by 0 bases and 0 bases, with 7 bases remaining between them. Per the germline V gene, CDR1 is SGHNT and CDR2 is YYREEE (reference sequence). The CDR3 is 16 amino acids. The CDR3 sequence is CASSLVRSSGANVLTF. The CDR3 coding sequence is TGTGCCAGCAGCTTGGTTCGGAGCTCTGGGGCCAACGTCCTGACTTTC.

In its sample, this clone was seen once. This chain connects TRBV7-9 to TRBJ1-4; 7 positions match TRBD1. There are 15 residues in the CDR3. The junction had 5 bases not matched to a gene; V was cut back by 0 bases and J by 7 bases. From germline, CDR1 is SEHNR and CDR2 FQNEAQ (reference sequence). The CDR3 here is CASSLARGLGEKLFF. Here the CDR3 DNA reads TGTGCCAGCAGCTTAGCTAGGGGGCTCGGTGAAAAACTGTTTTTT.

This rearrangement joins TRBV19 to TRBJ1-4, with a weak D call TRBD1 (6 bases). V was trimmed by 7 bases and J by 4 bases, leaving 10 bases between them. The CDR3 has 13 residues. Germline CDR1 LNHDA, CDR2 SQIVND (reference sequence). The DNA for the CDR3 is TGTGCCAGTAAAGGGACAAGTAATGAAAAACTGTTTTTT. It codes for CASKGTSNEKLFF.

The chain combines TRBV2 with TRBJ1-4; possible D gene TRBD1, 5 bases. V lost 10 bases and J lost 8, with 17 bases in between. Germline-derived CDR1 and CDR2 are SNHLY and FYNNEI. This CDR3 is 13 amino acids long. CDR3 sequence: CAISPGRWEKLFF. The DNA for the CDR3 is TGTGCCATCTCTCCAGGGAGGTGGGAAAAACTGTTTTTT.

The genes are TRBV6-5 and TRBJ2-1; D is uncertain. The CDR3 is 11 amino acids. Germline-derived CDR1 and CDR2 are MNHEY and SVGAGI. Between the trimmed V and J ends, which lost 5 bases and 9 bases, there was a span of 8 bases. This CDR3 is CASSRPGEQFF. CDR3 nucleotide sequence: TGTGCCAGCAGTCGCCCGGGTGAGCAGTTCTTC.

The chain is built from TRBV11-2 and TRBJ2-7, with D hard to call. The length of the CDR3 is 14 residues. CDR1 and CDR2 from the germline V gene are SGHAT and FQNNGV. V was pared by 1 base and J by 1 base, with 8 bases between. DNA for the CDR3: TGTGCCAGCAGCTTAGTACCAGAGTCCTACGAGCAGTACTTC. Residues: CASSLVPESYEQYF.

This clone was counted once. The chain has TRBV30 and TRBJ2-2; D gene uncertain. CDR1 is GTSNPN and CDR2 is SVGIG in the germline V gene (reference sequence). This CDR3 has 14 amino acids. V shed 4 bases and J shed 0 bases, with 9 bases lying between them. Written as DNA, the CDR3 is TGTGCCTGGACCAGACACCCGAACACCGGGGAGCTGTTTTTT. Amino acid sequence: CAWTRHPNTGELFF.

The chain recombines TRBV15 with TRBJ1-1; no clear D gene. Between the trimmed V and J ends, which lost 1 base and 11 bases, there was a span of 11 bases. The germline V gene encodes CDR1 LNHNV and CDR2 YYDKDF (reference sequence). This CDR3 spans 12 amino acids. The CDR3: CATSRVRAEAFF. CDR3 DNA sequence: TGTGCCACCAGCAGAGTGCGGGCAGAGGCTTTCTTT.

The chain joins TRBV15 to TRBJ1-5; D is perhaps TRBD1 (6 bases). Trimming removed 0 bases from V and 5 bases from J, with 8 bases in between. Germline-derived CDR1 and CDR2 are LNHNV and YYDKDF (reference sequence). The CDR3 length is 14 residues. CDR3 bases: TGTGCCACCAGCAGAGATCAGGGGCATCAGCCCCAGCATTTT. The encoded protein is CATSRDQGHQPQHF.

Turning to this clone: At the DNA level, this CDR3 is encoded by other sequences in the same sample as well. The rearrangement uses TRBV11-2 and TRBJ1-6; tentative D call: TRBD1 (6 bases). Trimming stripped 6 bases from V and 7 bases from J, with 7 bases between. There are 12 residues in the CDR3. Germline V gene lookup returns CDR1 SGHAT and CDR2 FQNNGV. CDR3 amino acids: CASSTGNSPLHF. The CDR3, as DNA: TGTGCCAGCAGTACAGGGAATTCACCCCTCCACTTT.

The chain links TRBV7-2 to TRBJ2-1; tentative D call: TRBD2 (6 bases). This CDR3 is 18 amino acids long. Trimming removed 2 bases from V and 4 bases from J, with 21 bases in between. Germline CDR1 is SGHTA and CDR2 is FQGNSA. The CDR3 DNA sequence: TGTGCCAGCAGCTTACCGTCGGGAAGGAGCGGGTTATACAATGAGCAGTTCTTC. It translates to CASSLPSGRSGLYNEQFF.

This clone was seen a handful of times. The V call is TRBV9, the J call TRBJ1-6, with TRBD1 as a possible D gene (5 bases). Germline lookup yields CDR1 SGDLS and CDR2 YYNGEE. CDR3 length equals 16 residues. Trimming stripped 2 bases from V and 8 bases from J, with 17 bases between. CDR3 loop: CASSVSGSILDSPLHF. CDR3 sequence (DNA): TGTGCCAGCAGCGTTTCAGGGAGTATCCTTGATTCACCCCTCCACTTT.

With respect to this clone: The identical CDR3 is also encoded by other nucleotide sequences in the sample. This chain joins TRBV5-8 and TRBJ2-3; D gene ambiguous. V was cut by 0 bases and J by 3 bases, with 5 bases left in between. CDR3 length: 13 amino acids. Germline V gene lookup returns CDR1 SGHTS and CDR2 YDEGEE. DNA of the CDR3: TGTGCCAGCAGCTTGGACGGGACAGATACGCAGTATTTT. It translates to CASSLDGTDTQYF.

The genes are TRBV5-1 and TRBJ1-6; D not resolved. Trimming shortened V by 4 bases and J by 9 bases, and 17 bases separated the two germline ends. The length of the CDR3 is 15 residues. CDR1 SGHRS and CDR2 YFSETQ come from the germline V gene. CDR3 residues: CASSPPDGFGSPLHF. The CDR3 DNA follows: TGCGCCAGCAGCCCACCGGACGGGTTCGGTTCACCCCTCCACTTT.

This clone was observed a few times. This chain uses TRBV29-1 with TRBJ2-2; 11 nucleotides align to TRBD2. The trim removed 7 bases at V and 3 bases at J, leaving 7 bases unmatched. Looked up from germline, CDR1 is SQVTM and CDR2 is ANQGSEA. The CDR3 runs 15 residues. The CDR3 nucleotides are TGCAGCGCCTCTCCACTAGCGGGGGACACCGGGGAGCTGTTTTTT. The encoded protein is CSASPLAGDTGELFF.

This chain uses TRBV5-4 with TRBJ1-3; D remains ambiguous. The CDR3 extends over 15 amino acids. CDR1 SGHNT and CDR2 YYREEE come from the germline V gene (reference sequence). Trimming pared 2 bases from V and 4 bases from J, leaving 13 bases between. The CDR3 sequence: CASSFQGLGGNTIYF. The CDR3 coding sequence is TGTGCCAGCAGCTTTCAAGGGTTAGGGGGAAACACCATATATTTT.

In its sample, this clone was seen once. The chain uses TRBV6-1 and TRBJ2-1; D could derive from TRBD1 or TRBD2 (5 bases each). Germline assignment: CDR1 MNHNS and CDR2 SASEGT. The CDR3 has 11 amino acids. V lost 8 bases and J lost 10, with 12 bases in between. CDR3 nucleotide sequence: TGTGCCAGCGGGATGGGACGGGAGCAGTTCTTC. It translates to CASGMGREQFF.

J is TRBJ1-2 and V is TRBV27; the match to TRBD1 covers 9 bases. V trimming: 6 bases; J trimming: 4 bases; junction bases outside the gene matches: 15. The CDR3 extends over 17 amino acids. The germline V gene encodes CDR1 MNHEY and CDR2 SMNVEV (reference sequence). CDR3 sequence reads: CASSATGLGDRVYGYTF. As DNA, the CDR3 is TGTGCCAGCAGCGCGACCGGACTAGGGGACAGGGTCTATGGCTACACCTTC.

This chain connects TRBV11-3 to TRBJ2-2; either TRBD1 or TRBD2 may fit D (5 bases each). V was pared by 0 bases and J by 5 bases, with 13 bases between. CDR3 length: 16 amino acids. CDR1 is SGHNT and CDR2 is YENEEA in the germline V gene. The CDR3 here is CASSLDTRGGTGELFF. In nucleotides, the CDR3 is TGTGCCAGCAGCTTAGATACGAGGGGTGGAACCGGGGAGCTGTTTTTT.